The next 18 T cell receptor beta chains were all read from a single sample in a study of cytomegalovirus exposure and HLA in healthy donors (TCRdb year 2017). Receptor libraries were prepared by the immunoSEQ multiplex PCR assay. The multiplex PCR relied on a mix of 60 forward primers for TCR Vbeta segments and 13 reverse primers for TCR Jbeta segments. This is the immuneACCESS table as TCRdb keeps it, with only in-frame sequences that have V and J called. A part of the clones is gone; compared with another copy, unresolved V genes explain less than half, and the rest is unexplained. Counted in this sample were under 200,000 clones; 55% to 70% of them appeared once. The ten top clones hold around 2.8% of the sample. The sample comprised PBMCs. Receptors originate from a woman aged 40 to 50 in good health and CMV-seropositive.

The rearrangement joins TRBV10-2 to TRBJ2-5, with TRBD2 matching 16 bases. CDR3 length equals 15 residues. Germline loops: CDR1 WSHSY, CDR2 SAAADI. V shed 6 bases, J shed 9 bases, and the junction held 7 bases outside the gene matches. CDR3 region: CASSEWGLAGGAQYF. CDR3 nucleotide sequence: TGCGCCAGCAGCGAATGGGGACTAGCGGGGGGGGCCCAGTACTTC.

V and J are TRBV5-6 and TRBJ1-1; D not certain. CDR1 is SGHDT and CDR2 is YYEEEE in the germline V gene. V lost 2 bases and J lost 7, with 9 bases in between. This CDR3 has 12 residues. DNA for the CDR3: TGTGCCAGCAGCTTTTTGTCCTGTGAAGCTTTCTTT. Residues: CASSFLSCEAFF.

This clone occurred a few times. J is TRBJ2-1 and V is TRBV5-4; 13 bases align to TRBD2. V was clipped by 4 bases and J by 0 bases; unmatched bases: 10. The germline CDR1 and CDR2 sequences are SGHNT and YYREEE (reference sequence). The CDR3 loop spans 19 amino acids. The CDR3 reads CASSPGLAGIRRSYNEQFF. The CDR3 DNA sequence: TGTGCCAGCAGCCCGGGACTAGCGGGGATTCGTCGCTCCTACAATGAGCAGTTCTTC.

The gene calls are TRBV6-1 and TRBJ2-2; TRBD1 agrees at 7 bases. The germline V gene has CDR1 MNHNS and CDR2 SASEGT. The CDR3 is 15 residues long. J gave up 5 bases and V 4 bases, and 7 bases lay outside the gene matches. The CDR3 DNA reads as TGTGCCAGCAGTGGAAAGACAGGGAGAACCGGGGAGCTGTTTTTT. Protein sequence: CASSGKTGRTGELFF.

The J gene is TRBJ1-4, the V gene TRBV19; no reliable D call. V was clipped by 6 bases and J by 5 bases, with 13 bases between them. Germline loops: CDR1 LNHDA, CDR2 SQIVND (reference sequence). The CDR3 is made up of 14 amino acids. CDR3 sequence (DNA): TGTGCCAGTAGCAGAAGCGTGCGGAATGAAAAACTGTTTTTT. Translation: CASSRSVRNEKLFF.

The J gene is TRBJ1-1, the V gene TRBV4-1, with D uncertain. The V end lost 0 bases, the J end lost 0 bases, and 11 bases lay between the germline ends. Germline CDR1 and CDR2: MGHRA and YSYEKL. The CDR3 covers 16 residues. The CDR3 spells CASSQDLAQMNTEAFF. Written as DNA, the CDR3 is TGCGCCAGCAGCCAAGATCTGGCACAGATGAACACTGAAGCTTTCTTT.

The CDR3 protein is CASSNDRGRLETQYF. CDR3 bases: TGTGCCAGCAGTAACGACAGGGGTAGGTTAGAGACCCAGTACTTC. J is TRBJ2-5 and V is TRBV28, with TRBD1 matching over 8 bases. This CDR3 region has 15 residues. The V and J ends lost 5 bases and 4 bases, in that order; junction bases with no gene match: 9. Germline V gene data show CDR1 as MDHEN and CDR2 as SYDVKM. Full variable domain (missing parts from reference TRBV28 and TRBJ2-5): DVKVTQSSRYLVKRTGEKVFLECVQDMDHENMFWYRQDPGLGLRLIYFSYDVKMKEKGDIPEGYSVSREKKERFSLILESASTNQTSMYLCASSNDRGRLETQYFGPGTRLLVL.

V and J are TRBV7-9 and TRBJ1-2, with 12 bases matching TRBD1. The germline V gene encodes CDR1 SEHNR and CDR2 FQNEAQ (reference sequence). This CDR3 comprises 15 residues. V was pared by 4 bases and J by 8 bases, with 8 bases of the junction left unmatched. In DNA, the CDR3 is TGTGCCAGCAGCTCCCCGGGACAGGGGGCATTGGGCTACACCTTC. It translates to CASSSPGQGALGYTF.

This chain joins TRBV5-5 and TRBJ2-1; D is unclear. Germline V CDR1 and CDR2: SGHKS, YYEKEE (reference sequence). The V end was cut by 1 base, the J end by 7 bases, with 9 bases between. CDR3 length: 13 amino acids. The CDR3 loop is CASSLLASNEQFF. CDR3 in DNA: TGTGCCAGCAGCTTGTTGGCCTCGAATGAGCAGTTCTTC.

V and J are TRBV19 and TRBJ1-2; TRBD1 is a possible D gene (5 bases). In germline, CDR1 is LNHDA, CDR2 SQIVND (reference sequence). The CDR3 totals 14 residues. Trimming took 7 bases from V and 3 from J, leaving 15 bases between them. This chain's CDR3 is CASKEGPLDYGYTF. CDR3 nucleotides: TGTGCCAGTAAGGAGGGGCCTCTCGACTATGGCTACACCTTC.

This chain uses TRBV7-6 with TRBJ2-5, with D unclear. Germline CDR1 SGHVS, CDR2 FNYEAQ. The CDR3 spans 15 residues. Trimming stripped 1 base from V and 2 bases from J, with 11 bases between. CDR3 region: CASSLDAGWQETQYF. Written as DNA, the CDR3 is TGTGCCAGCAGCTTAGATGCAGGCTGGCAAGAGACCCAGTACTTC.

The rearrangement joins TRBV28 to TRBJ2-2, with D unresolved. CDR3 size: 13 residues. Germline assignment: CDR1 MDHEN and CDR2 SYDVKM. Trimming left V 10 bases short and J 2 bases short, with 11 bases between. The CDR3 loop reads CATRHTNTGELFF. In DNA, the CDR3 is TGTGCCACCAGACATACCAACACCGGGGAGCTGTTTTTT.

CDR3 in DNA: TGTGCCAGCCTCGGACAGGGGGCTACAGATACGCAGTATTTT. Translated: CASLGQGATDTQYF. V and J are TRBV28 and TRBJ2-3; 11 nucleotides match TRBD1. This CDR3 region has 14 residues. CDR1 and CDR2 (germline): MDHEN, SYDVKM. Trimming cost V 8 bases and J 3 bases; bases outside gene matches: 4.

The genes are TRBV19 and TRBJ1-3; 7 bases agree with TRBD1. J gave up 1 base and V 1 base, and 4 bases lay outside the gene matches. The V gene's germline CDR1 is LNHDA and CDR2 SQIVND (reference sequence). This CDR3 comprises 16 residues. The CDR3 protein is CASSIGGTVSGNTIYF. The CDR3 DNA follows: TGTGCCAGTAGTATAGGAGGGACAGTATCTGGAAACACCATATATTTT.

The CDR3 here is CASRTGQGARNTEAFF. Written as DNA, the CDR3 is TGTGCCAGCAGAACAGGGCAGGGGGCGAGGAACACTGAAGCTTTCTTT. The chain recombines TRBV27 with TRBJ1-1; 8 nucleotides match TRBD1. V dropped 6 bases and J dropped 1; count of bases not matched to a gene: 10. CDR3 length: 16 amino acids. Germline CDR1 and CDR2: MNHEY and SMNVEV (reference sequence).

This clone was seen once. The rearrangement joins TRBV6-5 to TRBJ2-5, with 9 bases matching TRBD2. Judging by the DNA end, TRBJ2-7 fits better; the J call may be wrong. The CDR3 spans 14 residues. CDR1 is MNHEY and CDR2 is SVGAGI in the germline V gene. The CDR3 DNA sequence: TGTGCCAGCAGTTACTCCACTAGCGGGTACGAGCAGTACTTC. Amino acids: CASSYSTSGYEQYF.

The genes are TRBV28 and TRBJ1-2, with a weak D call TRBD1 (5 bases). Deletions cut 7 bases from V and 8 bases from J, with 17 bases between. The germline gives CDR1 MDHEN, CDR2 SYDVKM. CDR3 size: 13 residues. The CDR3 DNA follows: TGTGCCAGCACGACCGGGGGGGTCAGGGGCTACACCTTC. Protein product: CASTTGGVRGYTF.

This clone appeared a few times. This chain uses TRBV7-3 with TRBJ2-3, with D possibly TRBD1 on 6 matching bases. The germline V and J ends were trimmed by 0 bases and 5 bases, with 12 bases remaining between them. This CDR3 has 15 amino acids. The germline V gene has CDR1 SGHTA and CDR2 FQGTGA. The CDR3, as DNA: TGTGCCAGCAGCTTAACGTTTGAGGGGGAAGATACGCAGTATTTT. This translates into CASSLTFEGEDTQYF.